This is a list of T cell receptor beta chains from one sample in a study of tumor and adjacent non-tumor tissue in lung cancer. TCRdb reprocessed the multiplex PCR reads via MiXCR and lists one record per CDR3 protein. The repertoire holds about 120,000 distinct CDR3 sequences, with approximately 80% as singletons. Sequenced sample: lung tumor tissue. All receptors derive from a man aged 70 or older with non-small cell lung cancer. The CDR3 runs from the conserved cysteine through the conserved F or W. The D gene is left open where the match is weak. Not all rows give a size; the values are once, few, many and, for expanded clones, a class.

>TRBJ2-1|TRBV5-4|TRBD2|.
CASAGAGTSERAEQFF
TGTGCCAGCGCCGGAGCCGGGACTAGCGAGAGAGCGGAGCAGTTCTTC
>TRBJ2-1|TRBV11-2|TRBD1|.
CASSLHVRDRASYNEHIF
TGTGCCAGCAGCTTACATGTGCGGGACAGGGCCTCCTACAATGAGCACATCTTC
>TRBJ1-5|TRBV6-2/TRBV6-3|.|.
CASSFGRINQPQHF
TGTGCCAGCAGCTTCGGACGGATCAATCAGCCCCAGCATTTT
>TRBJ2-5|TRBV5-4|TRBD2|.
CAIRRGTKKETQYF
TGTGCCATTAGACGGGGGACTAAGAAAGAGACCCAGTACTTC
>TRBJ1-1|TRBV12-3/TRBV12-4|.|.
CASRDHLVNTEAFF
TGTGCCAGCAGGGACCACCTGGTGAACACTGAAGCTTTCTTT
>TRBJ2-3|TRBV5-5|.|.
CTSSLSWDTLYF
TGCACCAGCAGCTTGAGTTGGGATACGCTGTATTTT
>TRBJ2-2|TRBV29-1|.|once
CSVDKRNTGELFF
TGTAGCGTTGACAAGAGGAACACCGGGGAGCTGTTTTTT
>TRBJ2-1|TRBV11-2|.|.
CASNLHVQGWASYKEQIF
TGTGCCAGCAACTTACATGTGCAGGGCTGGGCCTCCTACAAAGAGCAGATCTTC
>TRBJ2-3|TRBV11-2|.|.
CASSLVPGRVDTQYF
TGTGCCAGCAGCTTAGTGCCCGGCAGGGTAGATACGCAGTATTTT
>TRBJ1-1|TRBV29-1|.|.
CSGIIDRGNTEASF
TGCAGCGGCATAATCGATAGGGGGAACACTGAGGCTTCCTTT
>TRBJ1-5|TRBV6-5|.|.
CASSTRAGATDQPQHF
TGTGCCAGCAGTACCCGGGCGGGTGCAACGGATCAGCCCCAGCATTTT
>TRBJ1-1|TRBV4-1|.|.
CASSQQENTEAFF
TGCGCCAGCAGCCAACAAGAGAACACTGAAGCTTTCTTT
>TRBJ2-6|TRBV28|.|.
CASSSLRGSGASLLTF
TGTGCCAGCAGTTCTCTCAGGGGCTCTGGGGCCAGCCTACTGACTTTC
>TRBJ2-1|TRBV4-3|TRBD2|.
CASTQDPAGADYNEQFF
TGCGCCAGCACCCAAGACCCAGCGGGAGCTGATTACAATGAGCAGTTTTTC
>TRBJ2-2|TRBV11-2|.|.
CASNLPWAANTGELFF
TGTGCCAGCAACCTTCCCTGGGCCGCGAACACCGGGGAGCTGTTTTTT
>TRBJ2-3|TRBV10-2|.|.
CASRDGKTARFLTIDTQYF
TGCGCCAGCAGGGACGGAAAAACGGCTAGATTCCTTACCATAGATACGCAGTATTTT
>TRBJ1-5|TRBV12-3/TRBV12-4|.|.
CASSTYRGQGNQHQHF
TGTGCCAGCAGTACATATCGTGGGCAGGGCAATCAGCACCAGCATTTT
>TRBJ1-1|TRBV11-3|.|few
CASSNRVCKAFF
TGTGCCAGCAGCAACAGGGTGTGTAAAGCTTTCTTT
>TRBJ2-1|TRBV9|TRBD2|.
CASSVRGGTSGYNEQFF
TGCGCCAGCAGCGTAAGAGGGGGGACTAGCGGATACAATGAGCAGTTCTTC
>TRBJ2-2|TRBV11-2|.|few
CASSSGQNTGELFF
TGTGCCAGCAGTTCAGGACAGAACACCGGGGAGCTGTTTTTT
>TRBJ1-1|TRBV11-1|.|.
CASSLFNIRMNTEAFF
TGTGCCAGCAGCTTATTCAATATCAGGATGAACACCGAAGCTTTCTTT
>TRBJ1-4|TRBV12-3/TRBV12-4|.|.
CASTPLQGLNEKLFF
TGTGCCAGCACTCCCCTGCAAGGCCTTAATGAAAAACTGTTTTTT
>TRBJ2-1|TRBV11-3|TRBD1|.
CASSLDATGGRGEQLF
TGTGCCAGCAGCTTAGATGCCACAGGGGGCAGGGGTGAGCAGCTCTTC
>TRBJ1-6|TRBV12-3/TRBV12-4|.|.
CTSSRTVYSSPLRF
TGTACCAGCAGTCGGACAGTCTATAGTTCACCCCTCCGCTTT
>TRBJ2-5|TRBV11-2|.|.
CASSLVPPGGETQCF
TGTGCCAGCAGCTTAGTCCCCCCAGGAGGAGAGACCCAGTGCTTC
>TRBJ2-7|TRBV11-2|.|.
CASSSDHTYEQYF
TGTGCCAGCAGCTCAGATCACACCTACGAGCAGTACTTC
>TRBJ2-1|TRBV12-3/TRBV12-4|.|.
CGSTLRVGNEQLF
TGTGGCAGCACCCTGCGTGTTGGCAATGAGCAGTTATTC
>TRBJ2-3|TRBV5-4|.|once
CDSSRIGDTQYF
TGTGACAGTAGCCGAATAGGTGATACGCAGTATTTT
>TRBJ1-2|TRBV29-1|.|once
CSVNWVRYGYTF
TGCAGCGTTAACTGGGTTCGGTATGGATACACCTTC